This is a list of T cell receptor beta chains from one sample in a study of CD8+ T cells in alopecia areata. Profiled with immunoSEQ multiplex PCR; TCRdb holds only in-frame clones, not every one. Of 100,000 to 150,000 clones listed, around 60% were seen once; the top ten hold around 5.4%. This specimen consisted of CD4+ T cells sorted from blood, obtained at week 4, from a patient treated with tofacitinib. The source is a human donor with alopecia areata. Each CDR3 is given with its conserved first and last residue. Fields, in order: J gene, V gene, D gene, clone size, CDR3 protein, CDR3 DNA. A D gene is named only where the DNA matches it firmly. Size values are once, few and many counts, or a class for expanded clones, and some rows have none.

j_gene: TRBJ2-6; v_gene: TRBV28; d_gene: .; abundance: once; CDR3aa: CASGSGANVLTF; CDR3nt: TGTGCCAGCGGTAGCGGGGCCAACGTCCTGACTTTC
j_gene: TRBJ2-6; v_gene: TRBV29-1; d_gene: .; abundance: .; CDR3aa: CSVDPPRPPGANVLTF; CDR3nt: TGCAGCGTTGATCCCCCAAGGCCCCCTGGGGCCAACGTCCTGACTTTC
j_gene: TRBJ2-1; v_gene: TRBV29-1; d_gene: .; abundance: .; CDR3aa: CSVSKQGGSYNEQFF; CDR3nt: TGCAGCGTTAGTAAACAGGGCGGCTCCTACAATGAGCAGTTCTTC
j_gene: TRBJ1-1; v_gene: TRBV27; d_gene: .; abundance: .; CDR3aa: CASSLRGDTEAFF; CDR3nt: TGTGCCAGCAGTTTAAGGGGGGACACTGAAGCTTTCTTT
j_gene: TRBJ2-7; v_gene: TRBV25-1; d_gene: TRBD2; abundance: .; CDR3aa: CASSDAGGGSGGSYEQYF; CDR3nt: TGTGCCAGCAGTGATGCCGGTGGAGGGAGCGGGGGCTCCTACGAGCAGTACTTC
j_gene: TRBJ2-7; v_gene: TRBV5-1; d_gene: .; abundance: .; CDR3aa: CASSLAQGGYEQYF; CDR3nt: TGCGCCAGCAGCTTGGCCCAGGGGGGCTACGAGCAGTACTTC
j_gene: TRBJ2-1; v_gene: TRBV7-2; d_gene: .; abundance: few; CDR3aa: CASSLGGQGGHNEQFF; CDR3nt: TGTGCCAGCAGCTTAGGGGGGCAAGGTGGGCACAATGAGCAGTTCTTC
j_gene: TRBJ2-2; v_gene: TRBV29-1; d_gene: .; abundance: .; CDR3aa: CSVVQGRSGELFF; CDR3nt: TGCAGCGTTGTCCAGGGTCGATCCGGGGAGCTGTTTTTT
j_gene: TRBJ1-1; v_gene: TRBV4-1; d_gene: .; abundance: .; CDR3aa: CASSQDRASQSTEAFF; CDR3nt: TGCGCCAGCAGCCAAGATCGGGCCAGTCAAAGCACTGAAGCTTTCTTT
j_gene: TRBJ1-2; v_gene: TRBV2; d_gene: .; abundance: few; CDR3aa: CASSEAHADSGGGYTF; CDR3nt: TGTGCCAGCAGTGAAGCGCATGCGGACAGCGGGGGAGGCTACACCTTC